What follows are 23 T cell receptor beta chains derived from one specimen sequenced in a study of blood T cell repertoires in COVID-19. Produced via immunoSEQ multiplex PCR; TCRdb's table is partial and in-frame only. The repertoire holds more than 350,000 clones, with around 87% as singletons. The sample consisted of peripheral blood. The receptor set was obtained from a woman aged 25-40 years with COVID-19, enrolled during active disease.

This rearrangement joins TRBV19 to TRBJ2-7; TRBD1 aligns across 10 bases. The ends lost 6 bases at V and 4 bases at J; junction bases unmatched: 3. CDR1 and CDR2 (germline): LNHDA, SQIVND (reference sequence). This CDR3 region has 13 residues. The CDR3 sequence: CASRGTGEYEQYF. The DNA for the CDR3 is TGTGCCAGTAGGGGGACAGGGGAATACGAGCAGTACTTC. The full variable domain, in which reference TRBV19 and TRBJ2-7 provide the parts outside the CDR3, is DGGITQSPKYLFRKEGQNVTLSCEQNLNHDAMYWYRQDPGQGLRLIYYSQIVNDFQKGDIAEGYSVSREKKESFPLTVTSAQKNPTAFYLCASRGTGEYEQYFGPGTRLTVT.

The CDR3: CASGSGEGENSNQPQHF. CDR3 DNA: TGTGCTAGTGGTTCCGGTGAAGGGGAAAATAGCAATCAGCCCCAGCATTTT. The chain links TRBV12-5 to TRBJ1-5; possibly TRBD1 for D (5 bases). Deletions cut 4 bases from V and 0 bases from J, with 16 bases between. Germline CDR1 LGHNT, CDR2 FRNRAP. CDR3 size: 17 residues. The complete variable domain, with remaining parts taken from reference TRBV12-5 and TRBJ1-5, reads DARVTQTPRHKVTEMGQEVTMRCQPILGHNTVFWYRQTMMQGLELLAYFRNRAPLDDSGMPKDRFSAEMPDATLATLKIQPSEPRDSAVYFCASGSGEGENSNQPQHFGDGTRLSIL.

V usage is TRBV10-1 and J usage is TRBJ2-3; unclear D gene. CDR3 size: 12 residues. Germline CDR1 WNHNN, CDR2 SYGVQD (reference sequence). With 0 bases removed from V and 6 bases from J, the gap between germline ends came to 4 bases. The CDR3 protein is CASSESSDTQYF. The CDR3 DNA follows: TGCGCCAGCAGTGAGTCGTCGGATACGCAGTATTTT.

The chain recombines TRBV12-3 or TRBV12-4 with TRBJ2-2, with unresolved D. The V end was cut by 1 base, the J end by 6 bases, with 6 bases between. The length of the CDR3 is 13 residues. Written as DNA, the CDR3 is TGTGCCAGCAGTTTAGGACACTCCGGGGAGCTGTTTTTT. Protein sequence: CASSLGHSGELFF.

The gene calls are TRBV5-4 and TRBJ2-3; 12 bases align to TRBD2. The CDR3 is 15 amino acids. CDR1 SGHNT and CDR2 YYREEE come from the germline V gene (reference sequence). J was trimmed by 4 bases and V by 4 bases; bases with no gene match: 4. The CDR3 reads CASSPSSGRADTQYF. DNA for the CDR3: TGTGCCAGCAGCCCCTCTAGCGGGAGGGCAGATACGCAGTATTTT. Based on the CDR3 plus reference TRBV5-4 and TRBJ2-3, the full variable domain is ETGVTQSPTHLIKTRGQQVTLRCSSQSGHNTVSWYQQALGQGPQFIFQYYREEENGRGNFPPRFSGLQFPNYSSELNVNALELDDSALYLCASSPSSGRADTQYFGPGTRLTVL.

This clone has a single count. This chain joins TRBV4-1 and TRBJ1-5; D is unresolved. V was clipped by 0 bases and J by 8 bases, with 8 bases between them. The CDR3 runs to 13 residues. Per germline, CDR1 MGHRA and CDR2 YSYEKL. The CDR3 loop reads CASSQEEGKPQHF. The CDR3 nucleotides are TGCGCCAGCAGCCAAGAGGAGGGTAAGCCCCAGCATTTT.

V usage is TRBV19 and J usage is TRBJ1-5; TRBD1 matches 8 bases. V lost 5 bases and J lost 6; bases outside the gene matches: 15. CDR1 and CDR2 from the germline V gene are LNHDA and SQIVND (reference sequence). CDR3 length equals 17 residues. CDR3 DNA: TGTGCCAGTAGTCAAACCCCGGACAGGGTGATCGCTCAGCCCCAGCATTTT. Translating gives CASSQTPDRVIAQPQHF.

This clone was observed once. The rearrangement links TRBV28 to TRBJ2-3; D gene unclear. The CDR3 runs to 13 residues. Germline V lookup: CDR1 MDHEN, CDR2 SYDVKM. Trimming took 6 bases from V and 5 from J, leaving 12 bases between them. The CDR3 coding sequence is TGTGCCAGCAGACTCACCCCGGGAGATACGCAGTATTTT. Amino acid sequence: CASRLTPGDTQYF.

The chain links TRBV14 to TRBJ2-2; 9 bases fit TRBD1. Trimming cost V 5 bases and J 3 bases; bases outside gene matches: 7. The germline CDR1 and CDR2 sequences are SGHDN and FVKESK. The CDR3 sequence is 16 residues long. CDR3 sequence (DNA): TGTGCCAGCAGCGACCACAGGGGGCGCGACACCGGGGAGCTGTTTTTT. Translated, it gives CASSDHRGRDTGELFF.

This chain links TRBV28 with TRBJ2-1; TRBD2 matches 13 bases. The ends lost 5 bases at V and 10 bases at J; junction bases unmatched: 11. The CDR3 runs to 16 residues. Looked up from germline, CDR1 is MDHEN and CDR2 is SYDVKM. This chain's CDR3 is CASSGPQGTSGTEQFF. The CDR3 DNA is TGTGCCAGCAGTGGGCCCCAGGGGACTAGCGGGACCGAGCAGTTCTTC. The whole variable domain, remainder taken from reference TRBV28 and TRBJ2-1, is DVKVTQSSRYLVKRTGEKVFLECVQDMDHENMFWYRQDPGLGLRLIYFSYDVKMKEKGDIPEGYSVSREKKERFSLILESASTNQTSMYLCASSGPQGTSGTEQFFGPGTRLTVL.

The chain combines TRBV19 with TRBJ1-2; 8 positions agree with TRBD1. Germline V CDR1 and CDR2: LNHDA, SQIVND (reference sequence). V dropped 10 bases and J dropped 7; count of bases not matched to a gene: 8. The CDR3 length is 12 residues. The chain's CDR3 is CATTGGSVGYTF. CDR3 in DNA: TGTGCCACTACAGGGGGTTCTGTTGGCTACACCTTC.

The chain recombines TRBV3-1 (or the pseudogene TRBV3-2) with TRBJ2-3; D may be TRBD1 (6 bases). CDR3 length: 20 amino acids. Germline assignment: CDR1 LGHDT and CDR2 YNNKEL (reference sequence). Trimming pared 0 bases from V and 2 bases from J, leaving 24 bases between. The CDR3 protein is CASSQDVRGKVQVNTDTQYF. CDR3 bases: TGTGCCAGCAGCCAAGATGTCAGGGGTAAAGTTCAGGTTAACACAGATACGCAGTATTTT.

V is TRBV6-4 and J is TRBJ1-2; no firm D call. Trimming cost V 2 bases and J 6 bases, with 13 bases left between them. Germline values: CDR1 MRHNA, CDR2 SNTAGT. The CDR3 extends over 14 amino acids. DNA for the CDR3: TGTGCCAGCAGTGACGGCCGGGAATCTGATGGCTACACCTTC. Protein product: CASSDGRESDGYTF.

This clone was seen just once. J is TRBJ2-1 and V is TRBV19; 8 nucleotides line up with TRBD1. The CDR3 runs 14 residues. CDR1 LNHDA and CDR2 SQIVND come from the germline V gene (reference sequence). V trimming: 9 bases; J trimming: 7 bases; junction bases outside the gene matches: 11. This CDR3 reads CASTRGTGLNEQFF. The CDR3 DNA follows: TGTGCCAGCACCCGGGGGACAGGTTTGAATGAGCAGTTCTTC.

The genes are TRBV6-6 and TRBJ2-2; D gene unclear. Germline assignment: CDR1 MNHNY and CDR2 SVGAGI (reference sequence). The CDR3 runs 15 residues. The germline V and J ends were trimmed by 6 bases and 6 bases, with 17 bases remaining between them. CDR3 protein: CASRDNLASPGELFF. The CDR3 DNA reads TGTGCCAGCAGAGACAACCTTGCGAGTCCCGGGGAGCTGTTTTTT.

This chain links TRBV13 with TRBJ2-7, with 9 bases identical to TRBD1. Germline V gene lookup returns CDR1 PRHDT and CDR2 FYEKMQ (reference sequence). The V segment lost 0 bases and the J segment 4 bases; nucleotides outside the gene matches: 4. CDR3 length: 15 amino acids. The CDR3 DNA reads as TGTGCCAGCAGCTTAGGTAGGACAGGGGCGTACGAGCAGTACTTC. Translation gives CASSLGRTGAYEQYF.

The chain recombines TRBV7-6 with TRBJ2-7; 10 positions match TRBD2. Germline V CDR1 and CDR2: SGHVS, FNYEAQ. J gave up 3 bases and V 2 bases, and 4 bases lay outside the gene matches. The CDR3 is made up of 15 amino acids. Here the CDR3 DNA reads TGTGCCAGCAGCTTAACTAGCGGGACCTTCTACGAGCAGTACTTC. Residues: CASSLTSGTFYEQYF.

This sequence joins TRBV11-2 and TRBJ2-5; a weak D match, TRBD2 (7 bases). CDR1 and CDR2 from the germline V gene are SGHAT and FQNNGV. The V end was cut by 8 bases, the J end by 0 bases, with 10 bases between. The CDR3 totals 13 residues. The CDR3 coding sequence is TGTGCCAGCGGGAGGGGGTACCAAGAGACCCAGTACTTC. It translates to CASGRGYQETQYF.

The gene calls are TRBV28 and TRBJ2-7, with 8 bases that match TRBD1. The CDR3 spans 17 residues. The germline CDR1 and CDR2 sequences are MDHEN and SYDVKM. V dropped 5 bases and J dropped 1; count of bases not matched to a gene: 13. Here the CDR3 reads CASSPTGAGSWSYEQYF. The CDR3 DNA is TGTGCCAGCAGTCCGACAGGGGCCGGGTCCTGGTCCTACGAGCAGTACTTC.

The V call is TRBV9, the J call TRBJ1-1; D remains unclear. The CDR3 sequence is 12 residues long. Trimming removed 0 bases from V and 11 bases from J, with 11 bases in between. CDR1 and CDR2 (germline): SGDLS, YYNGEE. CDR3 in amino acids: CASSVEGRRAFF. The CDR3 region has the DNA TGTGCCAGCAGCGTAGAAGGCAGGAGGGCTTTCTTT. The full variable domain, with the rest looked up from reference TRBV9 and TRBJ1-1, is DSGVTQTPKHLITATGQRVTLRCSPRSGDLSVYWYQQSLDQGLQFLIQYYNGEERAKGNILERFSAQQFPDLHSELNLSSLELGDSALYFCASSVEGRRAFFGQGTRLTVV.

The rearrangement links TRBV5-6 to TRBJ2-7; TRBD2 is a possible D gene (6 bases). Trimming pared 4 bases from V and 1 base from J, leaving 9 bases between. This CDR3 comprises 13 residues. Germline assignment: CDR1 SGHDT and CDR2 YYEEEE. CDR3 in amino acids: CASSRGSSYEQYF. Written as DNA, the CDR3 is TGTGCCAGCAGCCGGGGGTCATCCTACGAGCAGTACTTC.

J is TRBJ1-5 and V is TRBV4-1; 12 bases fit TRBD1. Germline assignment: CDR1 MGHRA and CDR2 YSYEKL. There are 17 residues in the CDR3. The junction had 4 bases not matched to a gene; V was cut back by 3 bases and J by 1 base. CDR3 DNA sequence: TGCGCCAGCAGCCAGGGGACAGGGGGCTGGAGCAATCAGCCCCAGCATTTT. This sequence encodes CASSQGTGGWSNQPQHF.

The chain is built from TRBV27 and TRBJ1-6; D is possibly TRBD1 (6 bases). CDR1 and CDR2 from the germline V gene are MNHEY and SMNVEV (reference sequence). Trimming pared 2 bases from V and 9 bases from J, leaving 20 bases between. The CDR3 consists of 17 residues. CDR3 nucleotide sequence: TGTGCCAGCAGTTTAATCGGGGGGCGAGGTGATCGTTCACCCCTCCACTTT. Protein product: CASSLIGGRGDRSPLHF.